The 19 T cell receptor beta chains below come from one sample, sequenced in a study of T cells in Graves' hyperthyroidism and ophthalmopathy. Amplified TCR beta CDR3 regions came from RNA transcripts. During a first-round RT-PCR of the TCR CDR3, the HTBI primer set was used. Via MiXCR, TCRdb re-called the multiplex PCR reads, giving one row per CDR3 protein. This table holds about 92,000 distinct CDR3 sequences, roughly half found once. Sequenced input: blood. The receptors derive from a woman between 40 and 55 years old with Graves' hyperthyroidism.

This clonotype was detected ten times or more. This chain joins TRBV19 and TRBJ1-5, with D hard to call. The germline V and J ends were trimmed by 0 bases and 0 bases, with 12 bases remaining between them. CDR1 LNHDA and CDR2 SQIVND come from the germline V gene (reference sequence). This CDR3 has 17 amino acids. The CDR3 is CASSIEGSGYSNQPQHF. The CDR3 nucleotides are TGTGCCAGTAGTATAGAGGGCAGTGGATATAGCAATCAGCCCCAGCATTTT.

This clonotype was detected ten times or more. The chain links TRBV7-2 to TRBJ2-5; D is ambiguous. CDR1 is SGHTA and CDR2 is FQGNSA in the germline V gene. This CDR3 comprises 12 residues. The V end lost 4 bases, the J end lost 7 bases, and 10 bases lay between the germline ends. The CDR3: CASSSFSGTQYF. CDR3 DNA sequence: TGTGCCAGCAGCTCTTTCAGTGGGACCCAGTACTTC.

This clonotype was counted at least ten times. This CDR3 reads CASSPRRPVEKLFF. For the CDR3, the DNA is TGTGCCAGTAGTCCCCGGCGACCCGTTGAAAAACTGTTTTTT. The chain employs TRBV19 and TRBJ1-4; unclear D gene. V gave up 5 bases and J gave up 7 bases, with 14 bases separating them. The germline V gene encodes CDR1 LNHDA and CDR2 SQIVND (reference sequence). This CDR3 region has 14 residues.

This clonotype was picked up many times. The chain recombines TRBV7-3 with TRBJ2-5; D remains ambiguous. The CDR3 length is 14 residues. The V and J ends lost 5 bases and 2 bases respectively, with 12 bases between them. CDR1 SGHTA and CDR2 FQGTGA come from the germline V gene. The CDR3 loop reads CASSPDGRQETQYF. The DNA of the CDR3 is TGTGCCAGCAGCCCCGACGGGCGTCAAGAGACCCAGTACTTC.

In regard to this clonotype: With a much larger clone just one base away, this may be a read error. The CDR3 sequence: CASSFLAGGTGELVF. The CDR3 DNA reads as TGTGCCAGCAGCTTTCTAGCGGGAGGCACCGGGGAGCTGGTTTTT. The chain couples TRBV14 to TRBJ2-2; the match to TRBD2 covers 11 bases. Germline loops: CDR1 SGHDN, CDR2 FVKESK. The CDR3 sequence is 15 residues long. Complete variable domain (other parts from reference TRBV14 and TRBJ2-2): EAGVTQFPSHSVIEKGQTVTLRCDPISGHDNLYWYRRVMGKEIKFLLHFVKESKQDESGMPNNRFLAERTGGTYSTLKVQPAELEDSGVYFCASSFLAGGTGELVFGEGSRLTVL.

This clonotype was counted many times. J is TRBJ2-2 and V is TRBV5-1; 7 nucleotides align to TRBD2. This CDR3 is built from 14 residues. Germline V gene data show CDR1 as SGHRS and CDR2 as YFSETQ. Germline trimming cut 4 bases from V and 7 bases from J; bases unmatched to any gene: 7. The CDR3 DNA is TGCGCCAGCAGCCGCACTAGCGAGATCGGGGAGCTGTTTTTT. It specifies CASSRTSEIGELFF.

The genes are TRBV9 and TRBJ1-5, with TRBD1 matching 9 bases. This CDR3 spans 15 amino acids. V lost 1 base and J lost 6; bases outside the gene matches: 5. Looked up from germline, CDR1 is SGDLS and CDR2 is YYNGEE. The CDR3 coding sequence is TGTGCCAGCAGCGTAATGGGACAGGGTGTTCAGCCCCAGCATTTT. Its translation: CASSVMGQGVQPQHF.

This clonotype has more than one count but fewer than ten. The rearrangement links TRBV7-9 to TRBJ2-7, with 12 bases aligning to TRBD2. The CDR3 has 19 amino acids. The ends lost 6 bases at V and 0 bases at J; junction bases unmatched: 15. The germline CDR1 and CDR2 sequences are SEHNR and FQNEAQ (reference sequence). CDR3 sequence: CASSLYASGRVSGSYEQYF. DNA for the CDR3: TGTGCCAGCAGTTTATACGCTAGCGGGAGGGTCTCGGGCTCCTACGAGCAGTACTTC.

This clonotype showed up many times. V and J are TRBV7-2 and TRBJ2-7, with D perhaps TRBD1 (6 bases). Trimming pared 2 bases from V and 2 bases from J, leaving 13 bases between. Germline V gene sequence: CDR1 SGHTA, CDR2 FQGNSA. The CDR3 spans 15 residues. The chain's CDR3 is CASSLNRDTPYEQYF. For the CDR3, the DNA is TGTGCCAGCAGCTTAAATCGGGACACCCCCTACGAGCAGTACTTC.

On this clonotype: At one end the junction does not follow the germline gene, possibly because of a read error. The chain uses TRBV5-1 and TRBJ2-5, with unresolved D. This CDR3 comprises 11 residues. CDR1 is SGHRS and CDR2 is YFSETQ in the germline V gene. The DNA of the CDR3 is TGCGCCAGCAGCTTCCAGGAGACCCATTACTTC. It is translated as CASSFQETHYF.

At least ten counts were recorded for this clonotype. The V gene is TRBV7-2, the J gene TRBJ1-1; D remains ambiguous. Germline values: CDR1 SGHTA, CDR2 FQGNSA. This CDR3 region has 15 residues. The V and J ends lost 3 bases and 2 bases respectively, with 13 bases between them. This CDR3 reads CASSFPVRGNTEAFF. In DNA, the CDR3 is TGTGCCAGCAGCTTCCCAGTACGAGGTAACACTGAAGCTTTCTTT.

The CDR3 nucleotides are TGTGCCACCAGCCCGCCGACTAGCGGGGCCGGAGAGACCCAGTACTTC. This codes for CATSPPTSGAGETQYF. The chain employs TRBV15 and TRBJ2-5; 11 bases agree with TRBD2. Germline V CDR1 and CDR2: LNHNV, YYDKDF (reference sequence). Trimming removed 5 bases from V and 4 bases from J; junction bases left unmatched: 9. This CDR3 has 16 amino acids.

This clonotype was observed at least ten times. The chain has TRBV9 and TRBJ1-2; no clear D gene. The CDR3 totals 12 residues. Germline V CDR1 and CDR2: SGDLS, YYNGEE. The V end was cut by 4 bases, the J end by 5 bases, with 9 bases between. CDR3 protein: CASSKVPYGYTF. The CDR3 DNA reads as TGTGCCAGCAGCAAGGTTCCTTATGGCTACACCTTC.

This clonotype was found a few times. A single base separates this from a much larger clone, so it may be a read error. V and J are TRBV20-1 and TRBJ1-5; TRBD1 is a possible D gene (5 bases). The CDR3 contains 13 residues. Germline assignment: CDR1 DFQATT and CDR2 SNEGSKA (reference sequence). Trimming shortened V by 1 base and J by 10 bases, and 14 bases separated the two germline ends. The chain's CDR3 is CSARGRVEGPQHF. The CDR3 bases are TGCAGTGCTAGAGGCAGGGTTGAGGGACCCCAGCATTTT.

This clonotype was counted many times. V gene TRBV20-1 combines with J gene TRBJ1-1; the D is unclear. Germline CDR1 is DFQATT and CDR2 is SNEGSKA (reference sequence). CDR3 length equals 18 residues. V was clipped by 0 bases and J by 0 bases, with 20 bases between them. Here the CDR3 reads CSARDFNLTVPLNTEAFF. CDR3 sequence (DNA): TGCAGTGCTAGAGATTTTAATCTAACAGTTCCCCTGAACACTGAAGCTTTCTTT.

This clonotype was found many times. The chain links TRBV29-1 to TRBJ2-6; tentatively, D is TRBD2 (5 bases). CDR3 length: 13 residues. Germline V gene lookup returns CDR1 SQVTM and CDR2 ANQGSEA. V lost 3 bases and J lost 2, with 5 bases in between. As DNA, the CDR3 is TGCAGCGTTGACGGGACTGGGGCCAACGTCCTGACTTTC. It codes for CSVDGTGANVLTF.

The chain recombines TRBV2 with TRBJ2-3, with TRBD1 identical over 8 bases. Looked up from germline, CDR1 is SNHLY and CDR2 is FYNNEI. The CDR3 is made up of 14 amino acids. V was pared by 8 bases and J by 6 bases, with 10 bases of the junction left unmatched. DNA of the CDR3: TGTGCCAGCGCCGGTCAGGGGGCGCAGGATACGCAGTATTTT. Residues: CASAGQGAQDTQYF.

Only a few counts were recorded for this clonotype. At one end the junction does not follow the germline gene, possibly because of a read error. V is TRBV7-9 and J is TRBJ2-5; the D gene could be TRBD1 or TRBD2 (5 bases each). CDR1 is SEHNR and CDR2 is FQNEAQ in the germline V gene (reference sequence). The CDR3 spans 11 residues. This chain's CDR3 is CASSLSRDAVF. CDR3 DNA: TGTGCCAGCAGCTTATCCCGGGACGCAGTCTTC.

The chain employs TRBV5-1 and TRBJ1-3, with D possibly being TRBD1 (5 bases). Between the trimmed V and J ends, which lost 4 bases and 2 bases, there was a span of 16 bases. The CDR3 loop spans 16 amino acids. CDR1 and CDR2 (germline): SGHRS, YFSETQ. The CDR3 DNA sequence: TGCGCCAGCAGCCCTGGGACTAGCGGGGCTGGAAACACCATATATTTT. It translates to CASSPGTSGAGNTIYF.